A selection of T cell receptor beta chains follows, all from one sample in a study of blood T cell repertoires in COVID-19. Clones were sequenced by immunoSEQ multiplex PCR, and TCRdb holds only the in-frame ones, with some missing. Of fewer than 300,000 clones listed, over 70% are singletons. Sequencing was carried out using peripheral blood. The receptors were sampled from a human donor in a cohort sampled during active COVID-19. Both conserved end residues are part of each CDR3. D genes are given only for firm matches. Expanded clones are given a class, and other clones once, few, many or no size at all.

v_call: TRBV4-2
d_call: .
j_call: TRBJ1-1
clone_size: .
cdr3_aa: CASSQDGPAGTEAFF
cdr3_nt: TGTGCCAGCAGCCAGGACGGGCCGGCGGGCACTGAAGCTTTCTTT

v_call: TRBV3-1/TRBV3-2
d_call: .
j_call: TRBJ2-5
clone_size: .
cdr3_aa: CASSQDSGTGGETQYF
cdr3_nt: TGTGCCAGCAGCCAAGATTCAGGGACCGGGGGAGAGACCCAGTACTTC

v_call: TRBV7-2
d_call: .
j_call: TRBJ2-5
clone_size: .
cdr3_aa: CASSLPSQETQYF
cdr3_nt: TGTGCCAGCAGCTTACCCAGTCAAGAGACCCAGTACTTC

v_call: TRBV6-5
d_call: .
j_call: TRBJ2-2
clone_size: .
cdr3_aa: CASSRRQEYTGELFF
cdr3_nt: TGTGCCAGCAGTAGACGACAGGAATACACCGGGGAGCTGTTTTTT

v_call: TRBV3-1/TRBV3-2
d_call: TRBD1
j_call: TRBJ2-3
clone_size: .
cdr3_aa: CASRRTGGSTDTQYF
cdr3_nt: TGTGCCAGCAGACGGACAGGGGGCTCCACAGATACGCAGTATTTT

v_call: TRBV7-9
d_call: .
j_call: TRBJ1-3
clone_size: .
cdr3_aa: CASRRGAPGNTIYF
cdr3_nt: TGTGCCAGCAGACGGGGGGCGCCTGGAAACACCATATATTTT

v_call: TRBV18
d_call: TRBD1
j_call: TRBJ2-1
clone_size: .
cdr3_aa: CASSPVGQGLFF
cdr3_nt: TGTGCCAGCTCACCTGTAGGACAGGGGCTGTTCTTC

v_call: TRBV7-2
d_call: TRBD2
j_call: TRBJ2-5
clone_size: .
cdr3_aa: CASSLGAGEETQYF
cdr3_nt: TGTGCCAGCAGCTTAGGAGCGGGAGAAGAGACCCAGTACTTC

v_call: TRBV28
d_call: TRBD2
j_call: TRBJ2-1
clone_size: .
cdr3_aa: CASTWAIGLAGGRNNEQFF
cdr3_nt: TGTGCCAGCACCTGGGCTATAGGACTAGCGGGGGGACGAAACAATGAGCAGTTCTTC

v_call: TRBV27
d_call: .
j_call: TRBJ1-1
clone_size: few
cdr3_aa: CASSPWVTSGTEAFF
cdr3_nt: TGTGCCAGCAGTCCCTGGGTCACGTCGGGCACTGAAGCTTTCTTT

v_call: TRBV10-3
d_call: .
j_call: TRBJ1-1
clone_size: once
cdr3_aa: CAISGRGHTEAFF
cdr3_nt: TGTGCCATCAGTGGAAGGGGCCACACTGAAGCTTTCTTT

v_call: TRBV3-1/TRBV3-2
d_call: TRBD1
j_call: TRBJ1-2
clone_size: .
cdr3_aa: CASSQDHRGFYGYTF
cdr3_nt: TGTGCCAGCAGCCAAGACCACAGGGGATTCTATGGCTACACCTTC

v_call: TRBV5-5
d_call: .
j_call: TRBJ1-1
clone_size: .
cdr3_aa: CASSLAQRVGNTEAFF
cdr3_nt: TGTGCCAGCAGCTTGGCCCAGAGGGTCGGGAACACTGAAGCTTTCTTT

v_call: TRBV9
d_call: TRBD2
j_call: TRBJ2-7
clone_size: .
cdr3_aa: CASSVDKAGSREQYF
cdr3_nt: TGTGCCAGCAGCGTAGACAAAGCGGGGTCTCGAGAGCAGTACTTC

v_call: TRBV18
d_call: .
j_call: TRBJ1-2
clone_size: .
cdr3_aa: CASSLRGGLLVMGDYGYTF
cdr3_nt: .

v_call: TRBV6-1
d_call: .
j_call: TRBJ2-7
clone_size: .
cdr3_aa: CASSVSFGGSSYEQYF
cdr3_nt: TGTGCCAGCAGTGTCAGTTTCGGAGGAAGCTCCTACGAGCAGTACTTC

v_call: TRBV28
d_call: TRBD1
j_call: TRBJ2-1
clone_size: .
cdr3_aa: CATKPGQINEQFF
cdr3_nt: TGTGCCACCAAACCGGGACAGATCAATGAGCAGTTCTTC

v_call: TRBV7-9
d_call: TRBD1
j_call: TRBJ1-6
clone_size: .
cdr3_aa: CASSPIDRGHSPLHF
cdr3_nt: TGTGCCAGCAGCCCTATTGACAGGGGGCACTCACCCCTCCACTTT

v_call: TRBV7-8
d_call: TRBD1
j_call: TRBJ2-6
clone_size: .
cdr3_aa: CASSFYRGLAYSGANVLTF
cdr3_nt: TGTGCCAGCAGCTTTTACAGGGGATTAGCGTACTCTGGGGCCAACGTCCTGACTTTC

v_call: TRBV18
d_call: .
j_call: TRBJ2-5
clone_size: few
cdr3_aa: CASSPATRPETQYF
cdr3_nt: TGTGCCAGCTCACCAGCGACTAGACCAGAGACCCAGTACTTC

v_call: TRBV4-1
d_call: .
j_call: TRBJ2-5
clone_size: .
cdr3_aa: CASSQGRVTEETQYF
cdr3_nt: TGCGCCAGCAGCCAAGGCAGGGTAACTGAGGAGACCCAGTACTTC

v_call: TRBV2
d_call: .
j_call: TRBJ2-2
clone_size: .
cdr3_aa: CASSPNLGGTGELFF
cdr3_nt: TGTGCCAGCAGTCCTAACCTCGGGGGAACCGGGGAGCTGTTTTTT

v_call: TRBV18
d_call: TRBD1
j_call: TRBJ2-7
clone_size: .
cdr3_aa: CASSFGTVPSGYEQYF
cdr3_nt: TGTGCCAGCTCATTTGGGACAGTCCCCTCCGGGTACGAGCAGTACTTC

v_call: TRBV5-1
d_call: .
j_call: TRBJ1-1
clone_size: .
cdr3_aa: CASSLSSGFHTEAFF
cdr3_nt: TGCGCCAGCAGCTTGTCTTCCGGGTTCCACACTGAAGCTTTCTTT

v_call: TRBV20-1
d_call: .
j_call: TRBJ2-2
clone_size: .
cdr3_aa: CSASSGQSVNTGELFF
cdr3_nt: TGCAGTGCTAGTTCAGGACAGTCTGTGAACACCGGGGAGCTGTTTTTT

v_call: TRBV28
d_call: .
j_call: TRBJ1-2
clone_size: .
cdr3_aa: CASFRGPDNYGYTF
cdr3_nt: TGTGCCAGCTTTCGCGGGCCGGATAACTATGGCTACACCTTC

v_call: TRBV10-3
d_call: TRBD2
j_call: TRBJ2-3
clone_size: .
cdr3_aa: CAVSTSGSSDTQYF
cdr3_nt: TGTGCCGTCTCCACTAGCGGGAGTTCAGATACGCAGTATTTT

v_call: TRBV18
d_call: .
j_call: TRBJ2-2
clone_size: .
cdr3_aa: CASSPDRPPGELFF
cdr3_nt: TGTGCCAGCTCACCCGACAGGCCTCCCGGGGAGCTGTTTTTT

v_call: TRBV29-1
d_call: .
j_call: TRBJ2-3
clone_size: .
cdr3_aa: CSVQGGGATDTQYF
cdr3_nt: TGCAGCGTTCAAGGTGGGGGGGCAACAGATACGCAGTATTTT

v_call: TRBV2
d_call: TRBD1
j_call: TRBJ1-2
clone_size: .
cdr3_aa: CASQVDRGVVIYGYTF
cdr3_nt: TGTGCCAGCCAAGTGGACAGGGGAGTTGTAATCTATGGCTACACCTTC

v_call: TRBV7-2
d_call: TRBD2
j_call: TRBJ2-5
clone_size: .
cdr3_aa: CASSPRTSGGEETQYF
cdr3_nt: TGTGCCAGCAGCCCACGGACTAGCGGGGGGGAAGAGACCCAGTACTTC

v_call: TRBV19
d_call: .
j_call: TRBJ2-1
clone_size: .
cdr3_aa: CASSSLEGSYNEQFF
cdr3_nt: TGTGCCAGTAGTTCTCTGGAGGGTTCCTACAATGAGCAGTTCTTC

v_call: TRBV7-9
d_call: .
j_call: TRBJ1-4
clone_size: .
cdr3_aa: CASSLTPEEKKLFF
cdr3_nt: TGTGCCAGCAGCTTAACCCCGGAGGAGAAAAAACTGTTTTTT

v_call: TRBV19
d_call: .
j_call: TRBJ1-5
clone_size: .
cdr3_aa: CASSTTRTVISNQPQHF
cdr3_nt: TGTGCCAGTAGTACCACTCGGACAGTAATTAGCAATCAGCCCCAGCATTTT

v_call: TRBV18
d_call: .
j_call: TRBJ2-7
clone_size: few
cdr3_aa: CASSSTNGYEQYF
cdr3_nt: TGTGCCAGCTCATCGACAAATGGTTACGAGCAGTACTTC

v_call: TRBV5-1
d_call: TRBD2
j_call: TRBJ2-1
clone_size: .
cdr3_aa: CASSLRASGVYNEQFF
cdr3_nt: TGCGCCAGCAGCTTGAGGGCTAGCGGGGTTTACAATGAGCAGTTCTTC

v_call: TRBV3-1/TRBV3-2
d_call: .
j_call: TRBJ1-2
clone_size: .
cdr3_aa: CASSQDRGQIGNGYTF
cdr3_nt: TGTGCCAGCAGCCAAGATCGGGGACAAATCGGGAATGGCTACACCTTC

v_call: TRBV11-3
d_call: TRBD2
j_call: TRBJ2-1
clone_size: .
cdr3_aa: CASSLKGLAGDGNEQFF
cdr3_nt: TGTGCCAGCAGCTTAAAGGGACTAGCGGGGGATGGGAATGAGCAGTTCTTC

v_call: TRBV2
d_call: TRBD2
j_call: TRBJ2-1
clone_size: .
cdr3_aa: CASRASGGAGDEQFF
cdr3_nt: TGTGCCAGCAGAGCTAGCGGGGGGGCTGGGGATGAGCAGTTCTTC

v_call: TRBV6-5
d_call: TRBD1
j_call: TRBJ1-6
clone_size: .
cdr3_aa: CASSRQTGEGSPLHF
cdr3_nt: TGTGCCAGCAGTCGACAGACAGGGGAAGGCTCACCCCTCCACTTT

v_call: TRBV24-1
d_call: TRBD1
j_call: TRBJ1-2
clone_size: .
cdr3_aa: CATSSPGTAGGYTF
cdr3_nt: TGTGCCACCAGCTCCCCTGGGACAGCAGGTGGCTACACCTTC

v_call: TRBV3-1/TRBV3-2
d_call: TRBD1
j_call: TRBJ2-7
clone_size: .
cdr3_aa: CASSQGGQGVYEQYF
cdr3_nt: TGTGCCAGCAGCCAAGGAGGACAGGGAGTCTACGAGCAGTACTTC

v_call: TRBV10-2
d_call: TRBD1
j_call: TRBJ2-2
clone_size: .
cdr3_aa: CATLTGANTGELFF
cdr3_nt: TGCGCCACCCTAACAGGGGCGAACACCGGGGAGCTGTTTTTT

v_call: TRBV5-1
d_call: .
j_call: TRBJ2-4
clone_size: .
cdr3_aa: CASSHGALTGTKNIQYF
cdr3_nt: TGCGCCAGCTCCCATGGGGCCCTAACTGGGACCAAAAACATTCAGTACTTC

v_call: TRBV5-1
d_call: .
j_call: TRBJ1-2
clone_size: once
cdr3_aa: CASSFNNYGYTF
cdr3_nt: TGCGCCAGCAGCTTTAATAACTATGGCTACACCTTC

v_call: TRBV10-1
d_call: .
j_call: TRBJ2-5
clone_size: .
cdr3_aa: CASSEDRGETQYF
cdr3_nt: TGCGCCAGCAGTGAGGACCGGGGAGAGACCCAGTACTTC

v_call: TRBV14
d_call: .
j_call: TRBJ2-4
clone_size: .
cdr3_aa: CASSQVGPNIQYF
cdr3_nt: TGTGCCAGCAGCCAAGTGGGGCCAAACATTCAGTACTTC

v_call: TRBV5-1
d_call: TRBD1
j_call: TRBJ1-2
clone_size: .
cdr3_aa: CASSIGQAPSPYGYTF
cdr3_nt: TGCGCCAGCAGCATCGGACAGGCACCATCTCCCTATGGCTACACCTTC

v_call: TRBV18
d_call: .
j_call: TRBJ1-4
clone_size: few
cdr3_aa: CASSPRTRDPNEKLFF
cdr3_nt: TGTGCCAGCTCACCACGCACCAGGGATCCGAATGAAAAACTGTTTTTT

v_call: TRBV24-1
d_call: .
j_call: TRBJ2-1
clone_size: .
cdr3_aa: CATSGGMGNEQFF
cdr3_nt: TGTGCCACCAGTGGAGGGATGGGCAATGAGCAGTTCTTC

v_call: TRBV6-1
d_call: .
j_call: TRBJ2-7
clone_size: .
cdr3_aa: CASSPTIDQQYF
cdr3_nt: TGTGCCAGCAGTCCAACTATAGACCAGCAGTACTTC

v_call: TRBV24-1
d_call: TRBD1
j_call: TRBJ1-1
clone_size: .
cdr3_aa: CATQPGQGNTEAFF
cdr3_nt: TGTGCCACCCAACCGGGACAGGGTAACACTGAAGCTTTCTTT

v_call: TRBV28
d_call: TRBD1
j_call: TRBJ1-5
clone_size: .
cdr3_aa: CASSIGQGGQPQHF
cdr3_nt: TGTGCCAGCAGTATAGGACAGGGGGGTCAGCCCCAGCATTTT

v_call: TRBV5-6
d_call: .
j_call: TRBJ1-5
clone_size: .
cdr3_aa: CASSSERAGQYQPQHF
cdr3_nt: TGTGCCAGCAGCTCCGAGCGGGCAGGGCAGTATCAGCCCCAGCATTTT

v_call: TRBV5-8
d_call: TRBD1
j_call: TRBJ1-1
clone_size: .
cdr3_aa: CASSLVQGATEAFF
cdr3_nt: TGTGCCAGCAGCTTAGTACAGGGGGCCACTGAAGCTTTCTTT

v_call: TRBV29-1
d_call: .
j_call: TRBJ2-1
clone_size: .
cdr3_aa: CSVEALEGGSYNEQFF
cdr3_nt: TGCAGCGTTGAAGCTTTAGAGGGCGGCTCCTACAATGAGCAGTTCTTC

v_call: TRBV27
d_call: .
j_call: TRBJ2-7
clone_size: .
cdr3_aa: CASSFRIGRATYEQYF
cdr3_nt: TGTGCCAGCAGTTTTAGAATCGGGAGAGCGACCTACGAGCAGTACTTC

v_call: TRBV18
d_call: TRBD1
j_call: TRBJ2-5
clone_size: .
cdr3_aa: CASSQGQGGRETQYF
cdr3_nt: TGTGCCAGCTCACAAGGACAGGGGGGGAGAGAGACCCAGTACTTC

v_call: TRBV19
d_call: TRBD1
j_call: TRBJ1-5
clone_size: .
cdr3_aa: CASSIDGDRNQPQHF
cdr3_nt: TGTGCCAGTAGTATAGATGGGGACAGAAATCAGCCCCAGCATTTT

v_call: TRBV19
d_call: TRBD2
j_call: TRBJ2-5
clone_size: .
cdr3_aa: CASSILAGGSRIQETQYF
cdr3_nt: TGTGCCAGTAGTATCTTAGCGGGGGGCTCGCGAATTCAAGAGACCCAGTACTTC